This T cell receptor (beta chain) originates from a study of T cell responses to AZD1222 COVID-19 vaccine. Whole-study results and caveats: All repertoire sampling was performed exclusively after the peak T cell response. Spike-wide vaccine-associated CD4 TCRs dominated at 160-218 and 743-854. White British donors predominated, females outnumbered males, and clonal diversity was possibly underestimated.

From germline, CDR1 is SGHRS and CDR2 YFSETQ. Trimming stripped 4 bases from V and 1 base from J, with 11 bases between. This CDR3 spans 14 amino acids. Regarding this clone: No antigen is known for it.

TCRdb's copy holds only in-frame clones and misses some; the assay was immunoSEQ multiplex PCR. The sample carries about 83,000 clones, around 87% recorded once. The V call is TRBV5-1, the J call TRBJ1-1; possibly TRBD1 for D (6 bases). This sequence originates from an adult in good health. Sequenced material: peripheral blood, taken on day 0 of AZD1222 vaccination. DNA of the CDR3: TGCGCCAGCAGCGTCCAGACAGGGAACACTGAAGCTTTCTTT. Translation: CASSVQTGNTEAFF.